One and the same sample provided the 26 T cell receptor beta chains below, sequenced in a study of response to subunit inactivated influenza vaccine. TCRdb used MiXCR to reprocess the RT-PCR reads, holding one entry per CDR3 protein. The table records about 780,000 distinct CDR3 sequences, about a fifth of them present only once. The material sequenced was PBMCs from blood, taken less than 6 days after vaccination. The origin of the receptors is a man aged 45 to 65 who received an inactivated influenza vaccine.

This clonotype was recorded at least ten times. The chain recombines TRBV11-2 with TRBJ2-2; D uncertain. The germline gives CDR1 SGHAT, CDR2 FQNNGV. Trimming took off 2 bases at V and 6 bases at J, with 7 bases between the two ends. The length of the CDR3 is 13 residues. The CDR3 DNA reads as TGTGCCAGCAGCTTATTGCCCGCCGGGGAGCTGTTTTTT. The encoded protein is CASSLLPAGELFF.

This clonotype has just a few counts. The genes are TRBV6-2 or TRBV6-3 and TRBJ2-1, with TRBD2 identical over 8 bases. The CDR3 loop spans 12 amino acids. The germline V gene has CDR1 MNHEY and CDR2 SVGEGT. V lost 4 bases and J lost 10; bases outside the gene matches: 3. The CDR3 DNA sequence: TGTGCCAGCAGTTCAATAGCGGGAGAGCAGTTCTTC. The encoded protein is CASSSIAGEQFF.

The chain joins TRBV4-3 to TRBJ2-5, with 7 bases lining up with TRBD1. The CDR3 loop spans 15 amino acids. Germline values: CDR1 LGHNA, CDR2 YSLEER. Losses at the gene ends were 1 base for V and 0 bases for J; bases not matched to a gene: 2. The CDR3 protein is CASSQADRDQETQYF. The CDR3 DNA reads TGCGCCAGCAGCCAAGCAGACAGGGACCAAGAGACCCAGTACTTC.

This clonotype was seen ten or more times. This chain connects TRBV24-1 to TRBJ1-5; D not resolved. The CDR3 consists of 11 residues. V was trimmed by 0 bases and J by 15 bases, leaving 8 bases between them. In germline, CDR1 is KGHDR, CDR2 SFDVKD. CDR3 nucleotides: TGTGCCACCAGTGATTTGGTAGAATTGCATTTT. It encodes CATSDLVELHF.

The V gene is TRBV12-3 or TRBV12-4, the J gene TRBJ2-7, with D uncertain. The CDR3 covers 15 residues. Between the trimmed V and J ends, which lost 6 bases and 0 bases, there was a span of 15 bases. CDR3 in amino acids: CASSPRRMSSYEQYF. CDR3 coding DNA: TGTGCCAGCAGCCCCCGGCGGATGAGCTCCTACGAGCAGTACTTC.

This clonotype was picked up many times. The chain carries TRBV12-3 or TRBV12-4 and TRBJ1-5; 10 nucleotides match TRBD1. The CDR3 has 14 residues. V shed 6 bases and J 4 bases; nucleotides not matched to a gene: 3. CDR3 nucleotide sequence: TGTGCCAGCAGCTTGGACAGGGGGAATCAGCCCCAGCATTTT. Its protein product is CASSLDRGNQPQHF.

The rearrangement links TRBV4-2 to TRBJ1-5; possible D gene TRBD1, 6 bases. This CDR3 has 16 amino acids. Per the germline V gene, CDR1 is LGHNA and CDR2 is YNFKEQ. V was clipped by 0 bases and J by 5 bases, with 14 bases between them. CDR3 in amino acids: CASSQDSRDTYQPQHF. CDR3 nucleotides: TGTGCCAGCAGCCAAGACTCTCGGGACACCTATCAGCCCCAGCATTTT.

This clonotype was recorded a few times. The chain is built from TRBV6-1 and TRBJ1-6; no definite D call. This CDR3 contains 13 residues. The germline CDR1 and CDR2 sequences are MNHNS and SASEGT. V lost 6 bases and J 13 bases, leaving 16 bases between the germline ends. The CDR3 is CASSPWPGLPLHF. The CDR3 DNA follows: TGTGCCAGCAGCCCCTGGCCGGGTTTGCCCCTCCACTTT.

This CDR3 is CASSVYAGETGELFF. The CDR3 DNA reads as TGTGCCAGCAGCGTATACGCGGGAGAGACCGGGGAGCTGTTTTTT. This sequence joins TRBV9 and TRBJ2-2, with 7 bases lining up with TRBD2. J gave up 5 bases and V 1 base, and 5 bases lay outside the gene matches. This CDR3 is built from 15 residues. Germline V gives CDR1 SGDLS, CDR2 YYNGEE.

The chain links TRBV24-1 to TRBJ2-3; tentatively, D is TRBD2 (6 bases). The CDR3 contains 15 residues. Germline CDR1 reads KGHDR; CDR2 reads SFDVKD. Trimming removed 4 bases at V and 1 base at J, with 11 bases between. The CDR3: CATSDPKRGTDTQYF. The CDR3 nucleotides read TGTGCCACCAGTGACCCTAAGCGGGGCACAGATACGCAGTATTTT.

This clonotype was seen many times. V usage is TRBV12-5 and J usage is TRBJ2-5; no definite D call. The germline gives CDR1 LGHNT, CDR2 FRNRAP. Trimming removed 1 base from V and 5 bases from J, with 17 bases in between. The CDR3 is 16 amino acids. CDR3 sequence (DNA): TGTGCTAGTGGTTTGGGCCACCCCGGTATGGGCGAGACCCAGTACTTC. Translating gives CASGLGHPGMGETQYF.

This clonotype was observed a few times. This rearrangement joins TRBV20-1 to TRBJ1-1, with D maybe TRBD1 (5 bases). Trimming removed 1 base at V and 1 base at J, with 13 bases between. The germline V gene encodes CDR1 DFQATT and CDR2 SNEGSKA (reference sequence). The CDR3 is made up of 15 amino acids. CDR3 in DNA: TGCAGTGCTAGAGGTCTGGGGCGGAGGAACACTGAAGCTTTCTTT. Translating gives CSARGLGRRNTEAFF.

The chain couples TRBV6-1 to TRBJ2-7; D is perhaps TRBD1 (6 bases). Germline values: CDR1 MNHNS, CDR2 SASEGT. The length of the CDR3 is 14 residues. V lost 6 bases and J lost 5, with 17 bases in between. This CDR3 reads CASRGRTGSNEQYF. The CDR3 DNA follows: TGTGCCAGCAGGGGACGTACAGGGAGCAACGAGCAGTACTTC.

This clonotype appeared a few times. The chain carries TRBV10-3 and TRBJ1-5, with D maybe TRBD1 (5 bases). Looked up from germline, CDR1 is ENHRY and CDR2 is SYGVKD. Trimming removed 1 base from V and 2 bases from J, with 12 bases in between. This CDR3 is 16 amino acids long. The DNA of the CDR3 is TGTGCCATCAGTGAGTTTGGAGGGGAACGCAATCAGCCCCAGCATTTT. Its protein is CAISEFGGERNQPQHF.

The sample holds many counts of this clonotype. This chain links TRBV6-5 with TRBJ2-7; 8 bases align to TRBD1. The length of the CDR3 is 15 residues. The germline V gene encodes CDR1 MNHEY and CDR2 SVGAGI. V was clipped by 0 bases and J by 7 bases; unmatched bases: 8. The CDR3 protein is CASSYSLGQGREQYF. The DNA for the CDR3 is TGTGCCAGCAGTTACTCCCTCGGACAGGGAAGAGAGCAGTACTTC.

DNA for the CDR3: TGCAGTGCTCCGCCGGGACTAGCGGGAGCTGTTTACAATGAGCAGTTCTTC. It translates to CSAPPGLAGAVYNEQFF. This chain joins TRBV20-1 and TRBJ2-1; 14 bases line up with TRBD2. The V gene end was trimmed by 5 bases and the J gene end by 4 bases; junction bases not matched to a gene: 10. Germline V gives CDR1 DFQATT, CDR2 SNEGSKA (reference sequence). The CDR3 is made up of 17 amino acids.

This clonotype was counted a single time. The DNA for the CDR3 is TGTGCCTGGAGTGTACGAGCGAATTATAATTCACCCCTCCACTTT. This sequence encodes CAWSVRANYNSPLHF. This chain links TRBV30 with TRBJ1-6; D remains ambiguous. The CDR3 runs to 15 residues. Germline assignment: CDR1 GTSNPN and CDR2 SVGIG (reference sequence). Between the trimmed V and J ends, which lost 0 bases and 4 bases, there was a span of 10 bases. Full variable domain (remainder filled in from reference TRBV30 and TRBJ1-6): SQTIHQWPATLVQPVGSPLSLECTVEGTSNPNLYWYRQAAGRGLQLLFYSVGIGQISSEVPQNLSASRPQDRQFILSSKKLLLSDSGFYLCAWSVRANYNSPLHFGNGTRLTVT.

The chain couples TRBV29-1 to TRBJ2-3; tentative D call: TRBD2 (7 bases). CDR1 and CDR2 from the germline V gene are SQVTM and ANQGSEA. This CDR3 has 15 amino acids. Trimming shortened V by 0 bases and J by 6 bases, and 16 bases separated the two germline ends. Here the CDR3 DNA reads TGCAGCGTTGAAGATCCTTTGGGGGGGCGTGATACGCAGTATTTT. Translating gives CSVEDPLGGRDTQYF.

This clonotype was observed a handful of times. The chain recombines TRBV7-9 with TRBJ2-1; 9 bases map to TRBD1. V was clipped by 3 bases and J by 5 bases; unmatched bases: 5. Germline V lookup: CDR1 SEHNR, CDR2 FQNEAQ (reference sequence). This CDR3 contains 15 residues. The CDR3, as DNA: TGTGCCAGCAGCTTCGGGACAGGGAAGAACAATGAGCAGTTCTTC. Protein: CASSFGTGKNNEQFF.

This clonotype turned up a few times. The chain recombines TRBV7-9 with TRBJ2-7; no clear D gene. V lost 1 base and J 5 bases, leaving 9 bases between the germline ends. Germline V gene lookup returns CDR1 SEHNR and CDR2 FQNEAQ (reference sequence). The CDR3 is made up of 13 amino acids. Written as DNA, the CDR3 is TGTGCCAGCAGCTTAGTTGGGTTGGACGAGCAGTACTTC. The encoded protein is CASSLVGLDEQYF. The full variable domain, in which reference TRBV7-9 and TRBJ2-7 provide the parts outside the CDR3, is DTGVSQNPRHKITKRGQNVTFRCDPISEHNRLYWYRQTLGQGPEFLTYFQNEAQLEKSRLLSDRFSAERPKGSFSTLEIQRTEQGDSAMYLCASSLVGLDEQYFGPGTRLTVT.

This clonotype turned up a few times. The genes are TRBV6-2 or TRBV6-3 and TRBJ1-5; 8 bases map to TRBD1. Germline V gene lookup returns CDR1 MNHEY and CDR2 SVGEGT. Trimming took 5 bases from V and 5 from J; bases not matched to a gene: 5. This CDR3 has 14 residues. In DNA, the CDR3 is TGTGCCAGCAGTGGGACAGGTGCCCATCAGCCCCAGCATTTT. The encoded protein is CASSGTGAHQPQHF.

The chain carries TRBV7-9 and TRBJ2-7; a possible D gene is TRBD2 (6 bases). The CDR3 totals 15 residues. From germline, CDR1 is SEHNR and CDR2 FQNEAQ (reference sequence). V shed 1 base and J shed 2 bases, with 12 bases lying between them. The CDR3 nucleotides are TGTGCCAGCAGCTTAGGTCTAGCGAGAACCTACGAGCAGTACTTC. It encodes CASSLGLARTYEQYF.

This chain's CDR3 is CASSFPGQGVAFF. In nucleotides, the CDR3 is TGTGCCAGCAGTTTTCCGGGACAGGGCGTAGCTTTCTTT. The chain couples TRBV28 to TRBJ1-1, with TRBD1 matching 9 bases. The CDR3 sequence is 13 residues long. V shed 3 bases, J shed 10 bases, and the junction held 6 bases outside the gene matches. Germline-derived CDR1 and CDR2 are MDHEN and SYDVKM.

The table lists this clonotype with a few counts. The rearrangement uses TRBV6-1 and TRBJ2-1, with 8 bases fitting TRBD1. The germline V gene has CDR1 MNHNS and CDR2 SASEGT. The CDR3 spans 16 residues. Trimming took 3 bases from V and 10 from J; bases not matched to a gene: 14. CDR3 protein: CASSERTRGQRGEQFF. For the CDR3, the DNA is TGTGCCAGCAGTGAGAGAACCAGGGGGCAACGCGGGGAGCAGTTCTTC.

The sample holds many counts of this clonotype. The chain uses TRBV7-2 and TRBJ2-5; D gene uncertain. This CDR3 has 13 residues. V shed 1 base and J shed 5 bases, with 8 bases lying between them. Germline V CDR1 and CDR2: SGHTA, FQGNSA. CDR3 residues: CASSLVGFETQYF. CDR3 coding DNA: TGTGCCAGCAGCTTAGTCGGGTTCGAGACCCAGTACTTC.

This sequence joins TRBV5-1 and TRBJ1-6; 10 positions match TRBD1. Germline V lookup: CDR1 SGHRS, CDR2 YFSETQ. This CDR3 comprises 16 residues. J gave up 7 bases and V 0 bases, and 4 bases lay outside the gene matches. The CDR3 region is CASSLEPGQGNSPLHF. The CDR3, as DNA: TGCGCCAGCAGCTTGGAGCCGGGACAGGGGAATTCACCCCTCCACTTT.